The clone carrying this T cell receptor beta chain was seen many times. The germline V and J ends were trimmed by 3 bases and 4 bases, with 15 bases remaining between them. The CDR3 has 15 residues. These data come from a study of T cells in Graves' hyperthyroidism and ophthalmopathy. Researchers amplified the TCR beta CDR3 regions from RNA transcripts. In the first-round RT-PCR of the TCR CDR3, the HTBI primer set was used. TCRdb reprocessed the multiplex PCR reads via MiXCR and lists one record per CDR3 protein. The data show approximately 430,000 distinct CDR3 sequences, with roughly 14% seen just once and 13% held by the top ten. Uncontrolled infection, other autoimmune disease, pregnancy or lactation disqualified patients from enrolment.

This sequence was found in a man aged 18 to 30 with Graves' ophthalmopathy. Sequenced sample: blood. The rearrangement joins TRBV12-3 or TRBV12-4 to TRBJ1-2; D unclear. The CDR3, as DNA: TGTGCCAGCAGTTTTGGGGTGGGTCAGGCCTATGGCTACACCTTC. Translation gives CASSFGVGQAYGYTF.